One sample yielded the 4 T cell receptor beta chains listed below, sequenced in a study of cytomegalovirus exposure and HLA in healthy donors (dated by TCRdb to about 2017). Library construction relied on the immunoSEQ multiplex PCR assay. The immuneACCESS repertoire file appears here via TCRdb, limited to in-frame rearrangements. These files lack a portion of the clones; in checked studies, under half of the deficit traces to unresolved V genes, and the cause of the others is not known. The sample profile shows about 120,000 clones; 95% to 97% of them were found once. The ten largest clones add up to about 1.7% of the sample. The sample was PBMCs. The receptors stem from a man younger than 35 in good health and CMV-seronegative.

V is TRBV5-4 and J is TRBJ1-5; no firm D call. Trimming cost V 3 bases and J 0 bases, with 4 bases left between them. Germline CDR1 is SGHNT and CDR2 is YYREEE (reference sequence). The CDR3 sequence is 13 residues long. The CDR3: CASSSGSNQPQHF. CDR3 nucleotides: TGTGCCAGCAGCTCGGGTAGCAATCAGCCCCAGCATTTT.

The chain has TRBV7-7 and TRBJ2-3, with D unresolved. The germline V gene has CDR1 SSHAT and CDR2 FNYEAQ (reference sequence). CDR3 length equals 13 residues. With 1 base removed from V and 1 base from J, the gap between germline ends came to 3 bases. CDR3 residues: CASSLVGTDTQYF. CDR3 DNA: TGTGCCAGCAGCTTAGTAGGCACAGATACGCAGTATTTT.

The rearrangement uses TRBV27 and TRBJ1-2, with a tentative D call TRBD1 (5 bases). The germline V gene has CDR1 MNHEY and CDR2 SMNVEV (reference sequence). The germline V and J ends were trimmed by 8 bases and 7 bases, with 26 bases remaining between them. The CDR3 loop spans 16 amino acids. This chain's CDR3 is CASFPTGGAGSLGYTF. CDR3 DNA sequence: TGTGCCAGCTTTCCTACAGGAGGGGCCGGCTCCCTTGGCTACACCTTC.

V gene TRBV2 combines with J gene TRBJ2-2; D gene unclear. V was pared by 6 bases and J by 0 bases, with 11 bases between. CDR3 length: 15 amino acids. Germline V lookup: CDR1 SNHLY, CDR2 FYNNEI. Here the CDR3 reads CASRAAFTNTGELFF. CDR3 in DNA: TGTGCCAGCAGGGCGGCTTTTACGAACACCGGGGAGCTGTTTTTT. Full variable domain (rest looked up from reference TRBV2 and TRBJ2-2): EPEVTQTPSHQVTQMGQEVILRCVPISNHLYFYWYRQILGQKVEFLVSFYNNEISEKSEIFDDQFSVERPDGSNFTLKIRSTKLEDSAMYFCASRAAFTNTGELFFGEGSRLTVL.